The entry below gives a single T cell receptor beta chain sequence along with its context. As yet, its antigen is unknown. The data are from a study of T cell responses to AZD1222 COVID-19 vaccine. Study findings and constraints: Recipients of two AZD1222 doses showed rising Spike-specific TCR breadth and depth. Baseline testing showed seropositivity in only a handful of AZD1222 recipients. Repertoires in all cases were sampled only once the peak T cell response had passed. In a largely white British group with more females than males, clonal diversity was possibly underestimated.

Germline values: CDR1 SGHAT, CDR2 FQNNGV. V was pared by 3 bases and J by 4 bases, with 9 bases between. The CDR3 extends over 13 amino acids. Profiled with immunoSEQ multiplex PCR; TCRdb holds only in-frame clones, not every one. The table has approximately 99,000 clones, about 92% seen once; the top ten hold roughly 3%. V is TRBV11-2 and J is TRBJ1-1; D is unclear. The sample was peripheral blood, taken on day 0 of MenACWY control vaccination. The sequence derives from an adult in good health. The CDR3 spells CASSLNLATEAFF. Written as DNA, the CDR3 is TGTGCCAGCAGCTTGAACCTGGCCACTGAAGCTTTCTTT.